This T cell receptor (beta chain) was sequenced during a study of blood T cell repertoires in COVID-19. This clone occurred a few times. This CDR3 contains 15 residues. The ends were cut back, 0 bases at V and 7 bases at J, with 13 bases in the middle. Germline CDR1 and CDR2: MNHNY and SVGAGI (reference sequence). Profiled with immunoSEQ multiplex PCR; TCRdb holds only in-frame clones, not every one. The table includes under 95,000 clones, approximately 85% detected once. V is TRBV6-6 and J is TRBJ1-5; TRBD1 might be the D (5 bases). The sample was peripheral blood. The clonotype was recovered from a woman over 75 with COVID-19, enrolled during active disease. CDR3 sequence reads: CASSYSGQGWQPQHF. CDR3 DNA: TGTGCCAGCAGTTACTCGGGGCAGGGTTGGCAGCCCCAGCATTTT.